The 28 T cell receptor beta chains below were found in one sample sequenced in a study of T cells in women clearing cervical HPV infection. Libraries were prepared by immunoSEQ multiplex PCR; TCRdb keeps only in-frame clonotypes and omits some of them. The specimen's table records tens of thousands of clones. The sample taken for sequencing was blood buffy coat. Every receptor here comes from a woman aged 18-70 years with a cervical HPV16 infection that either progressed to CIN3+ or cleared (not recorded which).

Comments on this clone: The missing CDR3 end, 3 residues past where the read stops, is filled in from the germline J gene. The chain joins TRBV7-3 to TRBJ2-5, with D perhaps matching TRBD2 (6 bases). The CDR3 has 15 amino acids. CDR1 and CDR2 (germline): SGHTA, FQGTGA. Deletions cut 5 bases from V and 4 bases from J, with 17 bases between. The CDR3 bases that were read are TGTGCCAGCAGCCCGCTCGGGACTCCAAGAGAGACC. It encodes CASSPLGTPRET. The CDR3, in full, reads CASSPLGTPRETQYF.

Regarding this clone: The sequenced fragment ends 3 residues before the CDR3 boundary, so the rest is inferred from the germline J gene. The chain has TRBV27 and TRBJ2-7; 8 nucleotides line up with TRBD1. The CDR3 consists of 14 residues. Per germline, CDR1 MNHEY and CDR2 SMNVEV (reference sequence). V gave up 6 bases and J gave up 0 bases; unmatched junction bases: 4. The CDR3 bases that were read are TGTGCCAGCAGAAATACAGGGGGCTCCTACGAG. Amino acid sequence: CASRNTGGSYE. In full, the CDR3 is CASRNTGGSYEQYF.

In regard to this clone: The read terminates 3 residues before the CDR3 end, so the remaining end is supplied by the germline J gene. The chain joins TRBV5-1 to TRBJ2-4; 7 bases are a match to TRBD1. The V segment lost 5 bases and the J segment 6 bases; nucleotides outside the gene matches: 11. The CDR3 has 15 amino acids. Germline lookup yields CDR1 SGHRS and CDR2 YFSETQ. The covered CDR3 bases are TGCGCCAGCAGTCAAGACAGGGCCCGCGGAAACATT. This codes for CASSQDRARGNI. The CDR3 reads in full as CASSQDRARGNIQYF.

To note about this clone: The CDR3 is cut off 3 residues early in the read; its end comes from the germline J gene. The chain uses TRBV7-8 and TRBJ1-2; a weak D match, TRBD1 (5 bases). The CDR3 is 12 residues long. The germline V and J ends were trimmed by 6 bases and 6 bases, with 11 bases remaining between them. From germline, CDR1 is SGHVS and CDR2 FQNEAQ. Here the CDR3 reads CASSKTRDGYTF. The sequenced part of the CDR3 DNA is TGTGCCAGCAGTAAAACCAGGGATGGC.

With respect to this clone: The read halts 3 residues ahead of the CDR3 end, with the missing end drawn from the germline J gene. This rearrangement joins TRBV2 to TRBJ2-3; possibly TRBD1 for D (6 bases). The CDR3 runs to 14 residues. Trimming shortened V by 3 bases and J by 6 bases, and 13 bases separated the two germline ends. Germline assignment: CDR1 SNHLY and CDR2 FYNNEI. This CDR3 is CASSDNRARDTQYF. The covered CDR3 bases are TGTGCCAGCAGTGATAACAGGGCCAGGGATACG. Together with reference TRBV2 and TRBJ2-3, the CDR3 gives the full variable domain: EPEVTQTPSHQVTQMGQEVILRCVPISNHLYFYWYRQILGQKVEFLVSFYNNEISEKSEIFDDQFSVERPDGSNFTLKIRSTKLEDSAMYFCASSDNRARDTQYFGPGTRLTVL.

With regard to this clone: The read terminates 3 residues before the CDR3 end, so the remaining end is supplied by the germline J gene. The chain recombines TRBV7-2 with TRBJ1-2, with 12 bases identical to TRBD1. CDR3 size: 14 residues. V lost 5 bases to trimming and J lost 5 bases; unmatched junction nucleotides: 3. Germline V CDR1 and CDR2: SGHTA, FQGNSA. CDR3 sequence: CASSLGQGAYGYTF. The DNA read from the CDR3 is TGTGCCAGCAGCCTGGGACAGGGGGCGTATGGC.

Note on this clone: The read terminates 3 residues before the CDR3 end, so the remaining end is supplied by the germline J gene. The chain links TRBV7-3 to TRBJ2-1, with D tentatively TRBD2 (5 bases). CDR1 SGHTA and CDR2 FQGTGA come from the germline V gene. The germline V and J ends were trimmed by 5 bases and 9 bases, with 14 bases remaining between them. The CDR3 has 13 residues. CDR3 DNA (partial): TGTGCCAGCAGCCCTCCGACTACCAGTGAG. This gives the protein CASSPPTTSE. In full, the CDR3 is CASSPPTTSEQFF.

In the case of this clone: The observed sequence ends 3 residues before the CDR3 terminus, with the missing tail filled in from the germline J gene. The chain links TRBV20-1 to TRBJ2-5; 7 positions agree with TRBD1. J gave up 0 bases and V 3 bases, and 7 bases lay outside the gene matches. Per the germline V gene, CDR1 is DFQATT and CDR2 is SNEGSKA (reference sequence). This CDR3 region has 15 residues. The DNA read from the CDR3 is TGCAGTGCTAGTGGGGGACAGCAGTACCAAGAGACC. It codes for CSASGGQQYQET. Given in full, the CDR3 is CSASGGQQYQETQYF.

With respect to this clone: Read sequence stops 3 residues before the CDR3 end, and the germline J gene provides the missing end. The chain is built from TRBV6-1 and TRBJ1-4; D gene unclear. Germline-derived CDR1 and CDR2 are MNHNS and SASEGT. The V end was cut by 1 base, the J end by 5 bases, with 5 bases between. The CDR3 totals 13 residues. CDR3 DNA, as far as it was read: TGTGCCAGCAGTGAAGGCAGAAATGAAAAA. It translates to CASSEGRNEK. The CDR3 in full is CASSEGRNEKLFF.

As concerns this clone: A junction end diverges from the germline sequence, so it may reflect a read error. The read comes to an end 3 residues before the CDR3 does, leaving the germline J gene to fill in the end. V and J are TRBV6-1 and TRBJ2-2; D is uncertain. Per germline, CDR1 MNHNS and CDR2 SASEGT. The CDR3 runs 17 residues. The CDR3: CVSSEDVGGLNTGELFF. CDR3 bases read: TGTGTCAGCAGTGAAGACGTCGGCGGTCTGAACACCGGGGAG.

For this clone: The read stops 3 residues short of the end of the CDR3; the missing end is completed from the germline J gene. The gene calls are TRBV5-1 and TRBJ2-7; 9 positions agree with TRBD2. Germline values: CDR1 SGHRS, CDR2 YFSETQ. Germline trimming cut 4 bases from V and 4 bases from J; bases unmatched to any gene: 12. The CDR3 covers 16 residues. This CDR3 reads CASSPNSGGPIYEQYF. The covered CDR3 bases are TGCGCCAGCAGCCCTAATAGCGGGGGACCAATTTACGAG.

On this clone itself: The CDR3 end falls 3 residues outside the read, so it is completed with the germline J gene. This sequence joins TRBV5-1 and TRBJ2-2, with D possibly TRBD2 on 5 matching bases. The CDR3 extends over 14 amino acids. CDR1 is SGHRS, CDR2 YFSETQ, per germline. V gave up 6 bases and J gave up 4 bases, with 13 bases separating them. The sequenced part of the CDR3 DNA is TGCGCCAGCACGCGGGCTGTGAGCACCGGGGAG. Protein sequence: CASTRAVSTGE. The complete CDR3 protein is CASTRAVSTGELFF. The full variable domain, rest sourced from reference TRBV5-1 and TRBJ2-2, is KAGVTQTPRYLIKTRGQQVTLSCSPISGHRSVSWYQQTPGQGLQFLFEYFSETQRNKGNFPGRFSGRQFSNSRSEMNVSTLELGDSALYLCASTRAVSTGELFFGEGSRLTVL.

CDR3 residues: CASSSGQAASDTQYF. The covered CDR3 bases are TGCGCCAGCAGCTCCGGACAGGCCGCTTCAGATACC. The rearrangement uses TRBV5-1 and TRBJ2-5; 7 bases fit TRBD1. The read falls 3 residues short of the CDR3 end, and the missing part is taken from the germline J gene. Per germline, CDR1 SGHRS and CDR2 YFSETQ. The CDR3 contains 15 residues.

Note on this clone: The read falls 3 residues short of the CDR3 end, and the missing part is taken from the germline J gene. The chain is built from TRBV18 and TRBJ2-3; D gene ambiguous. This CDR3 is 13 amino acids long. CDR1 and CDR2 from the germline V gene are KGHSH and LQKENI. CDR3 DNA, as far as it was read: TGTGCCAGCTCACCGAACCCACAAGAGACG. Its translation: CASSPNPQET. The full CDR3 sequence reads CASSPNPQETQYF.

Concerning this clone: The DNA ends 3 residues before the CDR3 does, and the rest of the CDR3 is filled in from the germline J gene. The chain employs TRBV30 and TRBJ2-2, with D possibly being TRBD2 (5 bases). Germline CDR1 GTSNPN, CDR2 SVGIG (reference sequence). This CDR3 is 13 amino acids long. The V and J ends lost 2 bases and 7 bases respectively, with 11 bases between them. The sequenced part of the CDR3 DNA is TGTGCCTGGAGTCCCTTCGCGGGCGGGGAG. Protein product: CAWSPFAGGE. The CDR3, in full, reads CAWSPFAGGELFF.

A word on this clone: The read terminates 3 residues before the CDR3 end, so the remaining end is supplied by the germline J gene. The chain joins TRBV6-2 or TRBV6-3 to TRBJ2-6, with D maybe TRBD1 (6 bases). This CDR3 is 17 amino acids long. Germline V gene lookup returns CDR1 MNHEY and CDR2 SVGEGT. V lost 4 bases and J 0 bases, leaving 13 bases between the germline ends. The CDR3 reads CASSSHQGSSGANVLTF. The part of the CDR3 DNA that was read is TGTGCCAGCAGTTCTCACCAGGGGAGCTCTGGGGCCAACGTC.

Notes on this clone: The read finishes 3 residues shy of the CDR3 end, and the germline J gene is used to complete it. This chain joins TRBV28 and TRBJ2-2; 9 bases match TRBD2. The CDR3 is 13 residues long. Germline loops: CDR1 MDHEN, CDR2 SYDVKM. Losses at the gene ends were 9 bases for V and 5 bases for J; bases not matched to a gene: 4. The CDR3: CASRSGSTGELFF. The part of the CDR3 DNA that was read is TGTGCCAGTCGTAGCGGGAGTACCGGGGAG.

On this clone itself: The CDR3 goes on 3 residues after the read ends, and that part is filled in from the germline J gene. V gene TRBV18 combines with J gene TRBJ1-1, with D perhaps TRBD1 (5 bases). Germline CDR1 KGHSH, CDR2 LQKENI. Trimming cost V 2 bases and J 1 base, with 11 bases left between them. The CDR3 is made up of 15 amino acids. CDR3 protein: CASSPGAVPNTEAFF. The covered CDR3 bases are TGTGCCAGCTCACCAGGGGCCGTCCCGAACACTGAA.

Regarding this clone: The sequenced fragment ends 3 residues before the CDR3 boundary, so the rest is inferred from the germline J gene. This chain connects TRBV5-1 to TRBJ2-2; no definite D call. Germline assignment: CDR1 SGHRS and CDR2 YFSETQ. The CDR3 is made up of 13 amino acids. Trimming pared 6 bases from V and 3 bases from J, leaving 9 bases between. The CDR3 region is CASTARYTGELFF. CDR3 DNA, as far as it was read: TGCGCCAGCACTGCGAGATACACCGGGGAG.

Worth noting for this clone: The read stops 3 residues short of the end of the CDR3; the missing end is completed from the germline J gene. The chain joins TRBV4-1 to TRBJ1-4; TRBD1 matches at 10 bases. The CDR3 contains 15 residues. Germline CDR1 is MGHRA and CDR2 is YSYEKL. J was trimmed by 8 bases and V by 4 bases; bases with no gene match: 7. The CDR3 is CASSLGTGDWEKLFF. The covered CDR3 bases are TGCGCCAGCAGCCTAGGGACAGGGGATTGGGAAAAA.

About this clone: The CDR3 extends 3 residues past the end of the read, so its final part is completed from the germline J gene. V usage is TRBV29-1 and J usage is TRBJ1-2, with TRBD1 matching 9 bases. The junction had 4 bases not matched to a gene; V was cut back by 6 bases and J by 5 bases. The CDR3 extends over 12 amino acids. Germline CDR1 is SQVTM and CDR2 is ANQGSEA. CDR3 in amino acids: CSVDRGGYGYTF. The sequenced part of the CDR3 DNA is TGCAGCGTGGACAGGGGTGGGTATGGC.

Concerning this clone itself: Read coverage stops 3 residues before the CDR3 terminus; the germline J gene supplies the remainder. The chain has TRBV20-1 and TRBJ2-5, with TRBD2 as a possible D gene (6 bases). The germline V gene has CDR1 DFQATT and CDR2 SNEGSKA (reference sequence). This CDR3 is built from 15 residues. V was cut by 3 bases and J by 2 bases, with 16 bases left in between. Here the CDR3 reads CSASPGLGGQETQYF. The sequenced CDR3 bases are TGCAGTGCTAGTCCAGGGCTGGGGGGACAAGAGACC.

As concerns this clone: The CDR3 extends 3 residues past the end of the read, so its final part is completed from the germline J gene. The chain employs TRBV11-1 and TRBJ2-2; D is unresolved. There are 13 residues in the CDR3. The germline V gene encodes CDR1 SGHAT and CDR2 FQDESV (reference sequence). Incomplete CDR3 DNA: TGTGCCAGCAGCTCCCAGGTTAATGAAAAG. As protein: CASSSQVNEK. The CDR3 as a whole reads CASSSQVNEKLFF.

Notes on this clone: The observed sequence ends 3 residues before the CDR3 terminus, with the missing tail filled in from the germline J gene. The chain joins TRBV7-7 to TRBJ2-5; 9 bases match TRBD1. CDR1 is SSHAT and CDR2 is FNYEAQ in the germline V gene (reference sequence). This CDR3 is built from 14 residues. Germline trimming cut 5 bases from V and 5 bases from J; bases unmatched to any gene: 6. The sequenced part of the CDR3 DNA is TGTGCCAGCAGCCGCCGGGACAGGGAGGAGACC. Translating it yields CASSRRDREET. The whole CDR3 protein is CASSRRDREETQYF.

About this clone: With the read ending 3 residues before the CDR3 end, the germline J gene is used to fill in that end. The chain combines TRBV20-1 with TRBJ1-4; unclear D gene. This CDR3 contains 15 residues. CDR1 is DFQATT and CDR2 is SNEGSKA in the germline V gene (reference sequence). With 3 bases removed from V and 7 bases from J, the gap between germline ends came to 18 bases. The CDR3 loop reads CSASDVAKLGEKLFF. CDR3 bases read: TGCAGTGCTAGTGACGTAGCCAAACTAGGTGAAAAA.

With regard to this clone: The read is 3 residues too short to cover the CDR3 end, so that end is filled in from the germline J gene. The chain combines TRBV18 with TRBJ1-5, with D possibly being TRBD1 (6 bases). Trimming removed 4 bases at V and 2 bases at J, with 9 bases between. The CDR3 is 14 amino acids. Germline V gene data show CDR1 as KGHSH and CDR2 as LQKENI. CDR3 bases read: TGTGCCAGCTCACTGACAGGCGGCAATCAGCCC. Residues: CASSLTGGNQP. The CDR3 as a whole reads CASSLTGGNQPQHF.

With respect to this clone: The missing CDR3 end, 3 residues past where the read stops, is filled in from the germline J gene. The V and J genes are TRBV29-1 and TRBJ1-4, with 7 bases identical to TRBD1. The V gene's germline CDR1 is SQVTM and CDR2 ANQGSEA. The CDR3 totals 14 residues. V lost 7 bases and J lost 4; bases outside the gene matches: 9. The CDR3: CSAEGAGVNEKLFF. Incomplete CDR3 DNA: TGCAGCGCTGAGGGGGCAGGGGTTAATGAAAAA.

About this clone: The sequence runs out 3 residues before the end of the CDR3; the remainder is reconstructed from the germline J gene. The sample carries other DNA sequences with the same CDR3. The rearrangement uses TRBV19 and TRBJ1-3, with D uncertain. Germline-derived CDR1 and CDR2 are LNHDA and SQIVND (reference sequence). V lost 10 bases to trimming and J lost 4 bases, with 14 bases between them. CDR3 length: 13 residues. This CDR3 is CATPTAAGNTIYF. The CDR3 bases that were read are TGTGCCACCCCAACGGCAGCGGGAAACACC.